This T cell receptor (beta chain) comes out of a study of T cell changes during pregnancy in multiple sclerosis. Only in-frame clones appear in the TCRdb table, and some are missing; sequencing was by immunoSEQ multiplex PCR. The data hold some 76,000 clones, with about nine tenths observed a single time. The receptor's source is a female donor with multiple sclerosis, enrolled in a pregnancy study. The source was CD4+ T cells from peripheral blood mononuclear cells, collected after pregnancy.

The CDR3, as DNA: TGTGCCATCAGTGACCCAGGGCTAGCCAAAAACATTCAGTACTTC. Its translation: CAISDPGLAKNIQYF. This chain joins TRBV10-3 and TRBJ2-4; D might be TRBD1 (5 bases). This CDR3 is built from 15 residues. Germline values: CDR1 ENHRY, CDR2 SYGVKD. Trimming pared 3 bases from V and 0 bases from J, leaving 9 bases between.